This is a list of T cell receptor beta chains from one sample in a study of cytomegalovirus exposure and HLA in healthy donors. The table came from immunoSEQ multiplex PCR; TCRdb's copy has only in-frame clones and leaves some out. This sample has 130,000 to 150,000 clones, with roughly 89% found just once. Material: PBMCs. The receptors stem from a man aged 18 to 29 in good health and CMV-seropositive. The CDR3 runs from the conserved cysteine through the conserved F or W. The order of the fields is D gene, V gene, J gene, clone size, CDR3 protein, CDR3 DNA. D genes are given only for firm matches. Size is stated for part of the rows, as once, few or many counts, or as a class when the clone is expanded.

>NA|TRBV13|TRBJ1-2|NA
CASSWGGGRRANYGYTF
TGTGCCAGCAGCTGGGGGGGCGGAAGAAGAGCTAACTATGGCTACACCTTC
>NA|TRBV4-1|TRBJ1-2|NA
CASSQVLGANYGYTF
TGCGCCAGCAGCCAAGTATTGGGAGCTAACTATGGCTACACCTTC
>TRBD1|TRBV30|TRBJ2-7|NA
CASLRDSAYEQYF
TGTGCCTCGCTAAGGGACAGTGCCTACGAGCAGTACTTC
>NA|TRBV28|TRBJ2-2|NA
CASTYVSGFTGELFF
TGTGCCAGCACTTACGTTTCAGGGTTCACCGGGGAGCTGTTTTTT
>NA|TRBV30|TRBJ1-1|NA
CAWSVRRNTEAFF
TGTGCCTGGAGTGTTAGGAGGAACACTGAAGCTTTCTTT
>NA|TRBV6-5|TRBJ1-1|NA
CASRPQGLNTEAFF
TGTGCCAGCAGGCCACAGGGTTTGAACACTGAAGCTTTCTTT
>NA|TRBV9|TRBJ1-1|once
CASSVAGVNTEAFF
TGTGCCAGCAGCGTGGCAGGGGTAAATACTGAAGCTTTCTTT
>NA|TRBV6-6|TRBJ2-7|few
CATGDPDYEQYF
TGTGCCACGGGGGACCCGGACTACGAGCAGTACTTC
>NA|TRBV18|TRBJ1-2|NA
CASSPGAASDYGYTF
TGTGCCAGCTCACCGGGGGCGGCTTCAGACTATGGCTACACCTTC
>NA|TRBV28|TRBJ1-2|NA
CASSLRLDGYTF
TGTGCCAGCAGTTTGAGACTGGATGGCTACACCTTC
>TRBD1|TRBV7-6|TRBJ1-1|NA
CASSPPDRDAFF
TGTGCCAGCAGCCCTCCGGACAGGGATGCTTTCTTT
>NA|TRBV27|TRBJ1-2|NA
CASRPRQGGYTF
TGTGCCAGCAGGCCTCGGCAGGGTGGCTACACCTTC
>TRBD1|TRBV4-1|TRBJ1-2|NA
CASSQWGQTPNYGYTF
TGCGCCAGCAGCCAATGGGGACAGACTCCTAACTATGGCTACACCTTC
>TRBD2|TRBV11-2|TRBJ2-3|NA
CASRGLAGDTQYF
TGTGCCAGCAGGGGACTAGCGGGAGATACGCAGTATTTT
>TRBD1|TRBV28|TRBJ1-2|NA
CASSFPGGTINYGYTF
TGTGCCAGCAGTTTCCCAGGGGGAACTATTAACTATGGCTACACCTTC
>TRBD2|TRBV6-1|TRBJ2-1|NA
CASSGLAGGGDEQFF
TGTGCCAGCAGCGGACTAGCGGGGGGCGGAGATGAGCAGTTCTTC
>TRBD1|TRBV15|TRBJ1-5|NA
CATSRTGGSNQPQHF
TGTGCCACCAGCAGGACAGGGGGGAGCAATCAGCCCCAGCATTTT
>NA|TRBV5-4|TRBJ1-1|NA
CASSHPQGRAFF
TGTGCCAGCAGCCACCCGCAGGGAAGGGCTTTCTTT
>NA|TRBV11-2|TRBJ2-7|NA
CASSLSDDGAYEQYF
TGTGCCAGCAGCTTATCAGACGACGGGGCCTACGAGCAGTACTTC
>TRBD1|TRBV11-2|TRBJ1-1|NA
CASRGQAANTEAFF
TGTGCCAGCAGAGGACAGGCCGCGAACACTGAAGCTTTCTTT
>NA|TRBV19|TRBJ1-1|NA
CASSINTEAFF
TGTGCCAGTAGCATTAACACTGAAGCTTTCTTT
>NA|TRBV7-2|TRBJ2-1|NA
CASSSQGTYNEQFF
TGTGCCAGCAGCTCACAGGGTACCTACAATGAGCAGTTCTTC
>TRBD1|TRBV5-1|TRBJ2-2|NA
CASSLNGQGNTGELFF
TGCGCCAGCAGCTTGAATGGACAGGGGAACACCGGGGAGCTGTTTTTT
>NA|TRBV28|TRBJ1-4|NA
CASSDGGVREKLFF
TGTGCCAGCAGTGATGGCGGGGTCAGGGAAAAACTGTTTTTT